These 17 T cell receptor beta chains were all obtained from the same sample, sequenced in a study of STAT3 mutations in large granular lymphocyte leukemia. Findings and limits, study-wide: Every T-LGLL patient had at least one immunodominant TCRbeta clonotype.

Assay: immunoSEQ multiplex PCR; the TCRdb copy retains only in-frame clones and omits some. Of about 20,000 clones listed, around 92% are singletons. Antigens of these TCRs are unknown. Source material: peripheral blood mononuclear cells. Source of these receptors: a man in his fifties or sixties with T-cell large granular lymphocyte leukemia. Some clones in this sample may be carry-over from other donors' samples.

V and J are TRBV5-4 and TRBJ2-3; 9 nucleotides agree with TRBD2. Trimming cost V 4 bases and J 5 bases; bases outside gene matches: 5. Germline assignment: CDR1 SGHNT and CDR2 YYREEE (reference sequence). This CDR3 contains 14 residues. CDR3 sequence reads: CASSLAGRGDTQYF. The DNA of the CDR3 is TGTGCCAGCAGCCTAGCGGGGAGGGGAGATACGCAGTATTTT.

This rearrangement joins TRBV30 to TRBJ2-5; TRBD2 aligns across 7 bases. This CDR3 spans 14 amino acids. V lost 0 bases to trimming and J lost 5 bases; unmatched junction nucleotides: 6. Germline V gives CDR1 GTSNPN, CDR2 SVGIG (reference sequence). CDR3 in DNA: TGTGCCTGGAGTGTAAAGGGAGGGTGGGAGACCCAGTACTTC. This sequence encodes CAWSVKGGWETQYF. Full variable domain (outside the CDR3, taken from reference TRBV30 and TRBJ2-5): SQTIHQWPATLVQPVGSPLSLECTVEGTSNPNLYWYRQAAGRGLQLLFYSVGIGQISSEVPQNLSASRPQDRQFILSSKKLLLSDSGFYLCAWSVKGGWETQYFGPGTRLLVL.

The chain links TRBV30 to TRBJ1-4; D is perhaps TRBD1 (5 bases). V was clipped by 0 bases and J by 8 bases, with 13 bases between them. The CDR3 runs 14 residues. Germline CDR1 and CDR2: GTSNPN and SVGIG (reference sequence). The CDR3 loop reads CAWSVRGPGEKLFF. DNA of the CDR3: TGTGCCTGGAGTGTAAGAGGGCCAGGGGAAAAACTGTTTTTT.

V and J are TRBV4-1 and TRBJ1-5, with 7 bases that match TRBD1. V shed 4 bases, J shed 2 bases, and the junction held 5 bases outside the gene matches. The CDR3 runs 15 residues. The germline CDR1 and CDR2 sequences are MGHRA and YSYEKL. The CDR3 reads CASSLGTAGNQPQHF. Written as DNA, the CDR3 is TGCGCCAGCAGCCTGGGGACAGCGGGCAATCAGCCCCAGCATTTT.

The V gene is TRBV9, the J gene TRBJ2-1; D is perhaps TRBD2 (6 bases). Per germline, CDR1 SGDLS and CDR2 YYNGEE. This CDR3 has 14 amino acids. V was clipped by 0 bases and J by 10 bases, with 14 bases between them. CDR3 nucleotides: TGTGCCAGCAGCGTAGGACTAGATTATAACGAGCAGTTCTTC. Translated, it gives CASSVGLDYNEQFF.

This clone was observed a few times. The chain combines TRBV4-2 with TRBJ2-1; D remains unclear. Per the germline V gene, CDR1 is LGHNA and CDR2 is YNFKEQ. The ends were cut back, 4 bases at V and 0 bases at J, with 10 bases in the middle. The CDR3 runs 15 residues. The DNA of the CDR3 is TGTGCCAGCAGCCCGAGCAGAAGCTCCTACAATGAGCAGTTCTTC. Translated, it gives CASSPSRSSYNEQFF.

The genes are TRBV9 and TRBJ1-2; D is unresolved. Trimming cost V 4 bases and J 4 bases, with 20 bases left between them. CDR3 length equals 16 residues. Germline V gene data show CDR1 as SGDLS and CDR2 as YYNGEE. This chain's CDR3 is CASSPTDETRVYGYTF. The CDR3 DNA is TGTGCCAGCAGCCCAACCGACGAGACGCGGGTCTATGGCTACACCTTC.

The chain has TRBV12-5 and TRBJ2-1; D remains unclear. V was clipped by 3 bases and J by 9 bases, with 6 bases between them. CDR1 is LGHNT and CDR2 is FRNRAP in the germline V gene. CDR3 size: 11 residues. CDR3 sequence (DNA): TGTGCTAGTGGTTTAGCGTCTGAGCAGTTCTTC. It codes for CASGLASEQFF.

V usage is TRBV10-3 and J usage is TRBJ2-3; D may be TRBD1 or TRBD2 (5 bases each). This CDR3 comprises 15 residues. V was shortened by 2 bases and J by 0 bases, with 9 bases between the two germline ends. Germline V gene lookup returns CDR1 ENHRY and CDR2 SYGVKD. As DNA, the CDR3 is TGTGCCATCAGTGAGGCAGGGAGAAGCACAGATACGCAGTATTTT. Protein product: CAISEAGRSTDTQYF.

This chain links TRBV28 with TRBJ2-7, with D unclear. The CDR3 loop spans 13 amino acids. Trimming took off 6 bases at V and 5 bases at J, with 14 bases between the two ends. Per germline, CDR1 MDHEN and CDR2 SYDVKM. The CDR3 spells CASRPLNWDEQYF. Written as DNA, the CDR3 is TGTGCCAGCAGACCGTTGAACTGGGACGAGCAGTACTTC.

The CDR3 DNA follows: TGTGCCAGCAATGAGAGGTCACTGAACACTGAAGCTTTCTTT. Amino acids: CASNERSLNTEAFF. The rearrangement joins TRBV28 to TRBJ1-1; D remains unclear. This CDR3 comprises 14 residues. The germline V and J ends were trimmed by 7 bases and 0 bases, with 12 bases remaining between them. Germline V gives CDR1 MDHEN, CDR2 SYDVKM.

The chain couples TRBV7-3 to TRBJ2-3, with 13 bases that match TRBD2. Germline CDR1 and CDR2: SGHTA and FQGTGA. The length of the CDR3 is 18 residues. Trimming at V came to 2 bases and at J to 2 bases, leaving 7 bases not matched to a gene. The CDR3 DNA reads TGTGCCAGCAGCTTAGGCTTGGGACTAGCGGGGCCCACAGATACGCAGTATTTT. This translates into CASSLGLGLAGPTDTQYF.

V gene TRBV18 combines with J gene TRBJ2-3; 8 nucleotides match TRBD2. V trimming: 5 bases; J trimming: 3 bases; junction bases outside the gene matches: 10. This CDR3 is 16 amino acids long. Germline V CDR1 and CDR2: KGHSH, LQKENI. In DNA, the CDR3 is TGTGCCAGCTCAGCCCAACTAGCGGAATTGACAGATACGCAGTATTTT. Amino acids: CASSAQLAELTDTQYF.

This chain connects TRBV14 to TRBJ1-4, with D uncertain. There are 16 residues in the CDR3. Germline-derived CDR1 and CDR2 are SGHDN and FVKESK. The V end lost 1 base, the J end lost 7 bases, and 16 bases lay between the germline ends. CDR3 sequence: CASSQGGFSFGEKLFF. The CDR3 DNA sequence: TGTGCCAGCAGCCAAGGAGGGTTTAGCTTCGGTGAAAAACTGTTTTTT.

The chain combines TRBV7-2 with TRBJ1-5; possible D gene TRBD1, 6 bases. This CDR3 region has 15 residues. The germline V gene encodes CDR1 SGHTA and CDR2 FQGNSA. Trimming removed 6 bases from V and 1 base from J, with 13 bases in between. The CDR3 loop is CASSPPGASNQPQHF. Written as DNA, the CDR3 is TGTGCCAGCAGTCCCCCAGGGGCGAGCAATCAGCCCCAGCATTTT.

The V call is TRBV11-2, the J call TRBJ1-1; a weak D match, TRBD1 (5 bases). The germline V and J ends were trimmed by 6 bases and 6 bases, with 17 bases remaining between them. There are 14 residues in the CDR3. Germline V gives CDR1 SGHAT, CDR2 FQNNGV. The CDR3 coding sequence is TGTGCCAGCAGAAATGGGGCAGAGGGCCCTGAAGCTTTCTTT. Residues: CASRNGAEGPEAFF.

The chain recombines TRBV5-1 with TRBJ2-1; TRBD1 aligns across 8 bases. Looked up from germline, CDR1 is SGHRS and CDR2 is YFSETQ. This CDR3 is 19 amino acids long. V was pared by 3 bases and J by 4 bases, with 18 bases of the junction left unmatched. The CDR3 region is CASSSRPLQGESGYNEQFF. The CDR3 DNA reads TGCGCCAGCAGCTCACGCCCCCTACAGGGGGAGTCCGGTTACAATGAGCAGTTCTTC.